The source of this TCR beta chain is a study of shared clonotypes between healthy human individuals. Whole-study results and caveats: A reduction in generation probabilities was seen for non-shared clonotypes relative to those shared by all four donors. Larger estimated richness was generally seen in naive subsets than in memory subsets. Sequencing of the sorted subsets was shown by rarefaction to be incomplete despite large depth.

Of note for this clone: The antigen is unknown.

The assay was immunoSEQ multiplex PCR, and TCRdb's table has in-frame clones only and misses some. This sample yields some 580,000 clones, of which roughly 98% are seen a single time; 0.3% belongs to the top ten. Naive CD8 cells lacked CD45RO, underwent positive selection for CCR7 and left out terminally differentiated effector memory CD45RA+ cells. Trimming pared 4 bases from V and 8 bases from J, leaving 9 bases between. Germline loops: CDR1 PRHDT, CDR2 FYEKMQ (reference sequence). The CDR3 runs to 12 residues. The sequenced sample was naive CD8+ T cells sorted from blood. This TCR came from a man aged 30 to 39 in good health. The rearrangement joins TRBV13 to TRBJ2-1; a possible D gene is TRBD2 (6 bases). For the CDR3, the DNA is TGTGCCAGCAGCTCCGGGACTTATGAGCAGTTCTTC. This encodes CASSSGTYEQFF.